This T cell receptor (beta chain) stems from a study of CD8 T cells in ankylosing spondylitis. TCRdb fed the 5' RACE reads into MiXCR, producing one record per CDR3 protein. This sample yields some 340,000 distinct CDR3 sequences, of which about 15% are seen a single time; about 1% belongs to the top ten. The sequence came from a male donor with ankylosing spondylitis or in good health (not recorded which). Sample: blood, either unsorted or a sorted T cell fraction (not recorded which).

The CDR3 protein is CASSARTGGNYGYTF. CDR3 in DNA: TGTGCCAGCAGTGCAAGGACAGGGGGCAACTATGGCTACACCTTC. This chain links TRBV6-1 with TRBJ1-2, with TRBD1 matching over 11 bases. The CDR3 has 15 amino acids. The germline gives CDR1 MNHNS, CDR2 SASEGT. Trimming took 4 bases from V and 2 from J; bases not matched to a gene: 3.